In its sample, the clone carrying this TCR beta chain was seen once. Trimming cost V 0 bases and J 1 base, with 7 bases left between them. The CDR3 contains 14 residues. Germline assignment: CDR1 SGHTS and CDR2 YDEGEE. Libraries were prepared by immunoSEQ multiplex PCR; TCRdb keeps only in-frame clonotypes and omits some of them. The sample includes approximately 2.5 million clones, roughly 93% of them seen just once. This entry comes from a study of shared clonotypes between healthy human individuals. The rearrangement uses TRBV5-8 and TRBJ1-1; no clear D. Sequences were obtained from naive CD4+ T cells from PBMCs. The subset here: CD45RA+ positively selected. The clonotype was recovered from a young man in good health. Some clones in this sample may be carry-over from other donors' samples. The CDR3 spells CASSLAGENTEAFF. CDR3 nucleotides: TGTGCCAGCAGCTTGGCTGGGGAGAACACTGAAGCTTTCTTT.